The rows below give T cell receptor beta chains drawn from one sample of a study of spatial heterogeneity in lung cancer. TCRdb re-analysed the 5' RACE reads in MiXCR, keeping a single row per CDR3 protein. The sample shows about 38,000 distinct CDR3 sequences, around 7.2% of them seen only once. The material sequenced was PBMCs, taken at surgery. These receptor sequences come from a male donor with early-stage non-small cell lung cancer. CDR3s include the opening cysteine and the closing phenylalanine or tryptophan. A D gene is named only where the DNA matches it firmly. Where a row states a size, it is once, few, many or the class of an expanded clone; other rows omit it.

abundance	d_gene	v_gene	j_gene	CDR3aa	CDR3nt
few	TRBD1	TRBV14	TRBJ1-4	CASSWGQRNEKLFF	TGTGCCAGCAGCTGGGGACAGAGGAATGAAAAACTGTTTTTT
few	TRBD1	TRBV5-1	TRBJ2-2	CASSSGQFTGELFF	TGCGCCAGCAGCTCGGGACAGTTTACCGGGGAGCTGTTTTTT
.	.	TRBV7-7	TRBJ2-2	CATRARPNTGELFF	TGTGCTACCCGAGCGAGACCGAACACCGGGGAGCTGTTTTTT
few	TRBD1	TRBV7-8	TRBJ2-5	CASSRGTGKETQYF	TGTGCCAGCAGCCGGGGGACAGGGAAAGAGACCCAGTACTTC
many	.	TRBV25-1	TRBJ1-2	CASSELNLVGYGYTF	TGTGCCAGCAGTGAACTTAACCTTGTGGGCTATGGCTACACCTTC
many	.	TRBV7-9	TRBJ2-5	CASSLEGPQDF	TGTGCCAGCAGCTTAGAGGGCCCCCAAGACTTC
.	TRBD2	TRBV7-9	TRBJ2-1	CASSFSGGTNEQFF	TGTGCCAGCAGCTTTAGCGGGGGGACCAATGAGCAGTTCTTC
many	.	TRBV27	TRBJ1-2	CASSLNFGGGTYGYTF	TGTGCCAGCAGTCTCAACTTTGGCGGGGGGACCTATGGCTACACCTTC
many	.	TRBV11-2	TRBJ1-4	CASRGIEEKLFF	TGTGCCAGCCGGGGAATAGAAGAAAAACTGTTTTTT
many	.	TRBV7-2	TRBJ2-3	CASSLESGADTQYF	TGTGCCAGCAGCTTAGAATCGGGGGCAGATACGCAGTATTTT
many	.	TRBV30	TRBJ1-5	CAWSLSRGGGQPQHF	TGTGCCTGGAGTTTATCCAGGGGTGGTGGGCAGCCCCAGCATTTT
many	.	TRBV7-9	TRBJ2-1	CASRSIAGNEQFF	TGTGCCAGCAGGTCAATCGCCGGCAATGAGCAGTTCTTC
.	.	TRBV27	TRBJ2-3	CASSSPGFTDTQYF	TGTGCCAGCAGTTCCCCGGGATTCACAGATACGCAGTATTTT
.	TRBD2	TRBV20-1	TRBJ2-7	CSASSGTSGGTEQYF	TGCAGTGCTAGCTCTGGGACTAGCGGGGGGACGGAGCAGTACTTC
many	TRBD1	TRBV9	TRBJ2-1	CASNPGQGNNEQFF	TGTGCCAGCAACCCCGGACAGGGCAACAATGAGCAGTTCTTC
many	.	TRBV20-1	TRBJ1-3	CSARAGRGIGNTIYF	TGCAGTGCTAGGGCCGGGAGGGGGATCGGAAACACCATATATTTT
few	.	TRBV20-1	TRBJ1-3	CSARDLGDLENTIYF	TGCAGTGCTAGAGATTTGGGGGATTTGGAAAACACCATATATTTT
many	TRBD1	TRBV3-1	TRBJ2-7	CASSPTGTGSGEQYF	TGTGCCAGCAGCCCTACTGGGACAGGGTCGGGCGAGCAGTACTTC
many	.	TRBV4-2	TRBJ2-3	CASSPFADTQYF	TGTGCCAGCAGCCCGTTTGCAGATACGCAGTATTTT
.	TRBD1	TRBV29-1	TRBJ2-3	CSGRLQGYTQYF	TGCAGCGGCCGCCTACAGGGGTATACGCAGTATTTT
few	TRBD2	TRBV7-7	TRBJ2-1	CASSLFASGSPYNEQFF	TGTGCTAGCAGCTTATTCGCTAGCGGGAGTCCCTACAATGAGCAGTTCTTC
.	.	TRBV19	TRBJ1-1	CASQVPGVNTEAFF	TGTGCCAGCCAAGTCCCAGGGGTGAACACTGAAGCTTTCTTT
many	.	TRBV27	TRBJ2-2	CASSYPGYTGELFF	TGTGCCAGCAGTTACCCAGGGTACACCGGGGAGCTGTTTTTT
.	TRBD1	TRBV5-6	TRBJ2-2	CASRPLDREATGELFF	TGTGCCAGCAGACCCCTGGACAGGGAAGCGACCGGGGAGCTGTTTTTT
many	.	TRBV6-2/TRBV6-3	TRBJ1-1	CASSQHVGGRTEAFF	TGTGCCAGCAGTCAACACGTCGGGGGGCGGACTGAAGCTTTCTTT
many	.	TRBV5-1	TRBJ2-1	CASSFNLAEQFF	TGCGCCAGCAGCTTTAATTTAGCAGAGCAGTTCTTC
many	.	TRBV12-3/TRBV12-4	TRBJ1-5	CASSLRRETQPQHF	TGTGCCAGCAGTTTGAGAAGGGAAACTCAGCCCCAGCATTTT
many	TRBD2	TRBV7-3	TRBJ2-3	CASSYPPSGSPDTQYF	TGTGCCAGCAGCTACCCCCCTAGCGGGAGCCCAGATACGCAGTATTTT
many	TRBD2	TRBV5-1	TRBJ2-1	CASSAGTSGNNEQFF	TGCGCCAGCAGCGCCGGGACTAGCGGGAATAATGAGCAGTTCTTC
many	TRBD2	TRBV20-1	TRBJ2-3	CSARSPGLAGRDTQYF	TGCAGTGCTAGGTCCCCGGGACTAGCAGGACGGGATACGCAGTATTTT
many	.	TRBV7-8	TRBJ1-4	CASTPSTNEKLFF	TGTGCCAGCACCCCCTCAACTAATGAAAAACTGTTTTTT
many	.	TRBV10-3	TRBJ1-1	CAISAITAGEGTEAFF	TGTGCCATCAGTGCCATAACAGCGGGGGAGGGCACTGAAGCTTTCTTT
many	.	TRBV12-3/TRBV12-4	TRBJ1-1	CASSWGGDEAFF	TGTGCCAGCAGTTGGGGCGGGGATGAAGCTTTCTTT
many	.	TRBV3-1	TRBJ2-1	CASSPLGLEGEQFF	TGTGCCAGCAGCCCCCTCGGCCTAGAGGGTGAGCAGTTCTTC